The rows below give T cell receptor beta chains drawn from one sample of a study of blood T cells in healthy people across ages. TCRdb independently ran MiXCR on the 5' RACE reads; one entry per CDR3 protein. In the table there are 800,000 to 1,000,000 distinct CDR3 sequences, around 46% of which are singletons. Sequences were obtained from blood. These receptors were taken from a man aged 25 to 45 in good health. The CDR3 runs from the conserved cysteine through the conserved F or W. The order of the fields is clone size, D gene, V gene, J gene, CDR3 DNA, CDR3 protein. A D gene is named only where the DNA matches it firmly. Rows give clone size only sometimes, using once, few, many, or a class for an expanded clone.

>few|TRBD1|TRBV6-5|TRBJ2-5
TGTGCCAGCAGTTACTGGACAGGGGAGGAGACCCAGTACTTC
CASSYWTGEETQYF
>.|.|TRBV27|TRBJ1-2
TGTGCCAGCAGTCACTTACAGGTGGCGCGGGATGGCTACACCTTC
CASSHLQVARDGYTF
>.|.|TRBV7-9|TRBJ1-1
TGTGCCAGCAGCTTAGGCAAGACGGTGGGTTGGACTGAAGCTTTCTTT
CASSLGKTVGWTEAFF
>.|.|TRBV25-1|TRBJ2-3
TGTGCCAGCAGTGAGCCTGGGACAATCAGAAGCACAGATACGCAGTATTTT
CASSEPGTIRSTDTQYF
>few|.|TRBV7-2|TRBJ2-7
TGTGCCAGCAGCTTATCCGACGCAGGGCTTCGGTACTTC
CASSLSDAGLRYF
>.|.|TRBV28|TRBJ2-4
TGTGCCAGCAGCCGGGGGACAGCTATTACGAAGCAGTACTTC
CASSRGTAITKQYF
>few|.|TRBV19|TRBJ2-4
TGTACCAGTAGTGACACTAAAAACATTCAGTACTTC
CTSSDTKNIQYF
>.|TRBD1|TRBV7-9|TRBJ1-4
TGTGCCAGCAGCTCCCCCGGACAGGGGGCGGAAAAACTGTTTTTT
CASSSPGQGAEKLFF
>.|.|TRBV6-2/TRBV6-3|TRBJ2-4
TGTGCCAGCAGTCCTACCGGGACCGAGGTCTGGGAGCAGTACTTC
CASSPTGTEVWEQYF
>.|.|TRBV20-1|TRBJ1-1
TGCAGTGCTAAAAGGGATGTCATGAACACTGAAGCTTTCTTT
CSAKRDVMNTEAFF
>few|TRBD1|TRBV6-5|TRBJ2-3
TGTGCCAGCAGTTCGAGGACAGGGCCGGATACGCAGTATTTT
CASSSRTGPDTQYF
>once|.|TRBV9|TRBJ2-3
TGTGCCAGCAGCGTATTAGGGCGGGCTAGCACAGATACGCAGTATTTT
CASSVLGRASTDTQYF
>.|.|TRBV12-3/TRBV12-4|TRBJ2-3
TGTGCCAGCAGTTTTATCGGGCGGGTTGATACGCAGTATTTT
CASSFIGRVDTQYF
>.|TRBD2|TRBV7-2|TRBJ2-3
TGTGCCAGCAGCTTTCTAGCGGGTGATTACACAGATACGCAGTATTTT
CASSFLAGDYTDTQYF
>.|TRBD1|TRBV10-3|TRBJ2-3
TGTGCCATCAGTGAGAACGTCGACAGGGGGCGTGCAGATACGCAGTATTTT
CAISENVDRGRADTQYF
>.|TRBD1|TRBV7-9|TRBJ1-1
TGTGCTAGCAGCGCACAGGGGTCCACTGAAGCTTTCTTT
CASSAQGSTEAFF
>.|TRBD2|TRBV7-2|TRBJ2-7
TGTGCTAGCAGCTTAGTGGGAGCGGGGGCCAGCTCCTACGAGCAGTACTTC
CASSLVGAGASSYEQYF
>.|.|TRBV6-5|TRBJ2-4
TGTGCCAGCAGTTACGGTCTTCCAGGAGGGAACATTCAGTACTTC
CASSYGLPGGNIQYF
>.|TRBD1|TRBV6-1|TRBJ2-4
TGTGCCAGCAGTGAATACAGGGGAAACATTCAGTACTTC
CASSEYRGNIQYF
>.|.|TRBV7-9|TRBJ2-7
TGTGCCAGCAGCCCCCGCGAAGGTTACGAGCAGTACTTC
CASSPREGYEQYF
>.|.|TRBV7-3|TRBJ2-1
TGTGCCAGCAGCCTCAAAGGAGGCTCCTACAATGAGCAGTTCTTC
CASSLKGGSYNEQFF
>many|TRBD1|TRBV4-1|TRBJ2-4
TGCGCCAGCCGGCCGACAGGGCAAGAATACAACATTCAGTACTTC
CASRPTGQEYNIQYF
>.|TRBD2|TRBV28|TRBJ2-7
TGTGCCAGCAGTCAGACGACTAGCGGGTCCTACGAGCAGTACTTC
CASSQTTSGSYEQYF
>.|.|TRBV20-1|TRBJ1-2
TGCAGTGCTAACTGGCAGCAGAGTAGCTACACCTTC
CSANWQQSSYTF
>.|.|TRBV29-1|TRBJ2-1
TGCAGCGTTAAAACCTACAATGAGCAGTTCTTC
CSVKTYNEQFF
>.|TRBD1|TRBV12-3/TRBV12-4|TRBJ1-5
TGTGCCAGCAAATTCCGGGGACAGTCCTCTAATAGCAATCAGCCCCAGCATTTT
CASKFRGQSSNSNQPQHF
>few|TRBD1|TRBV28|TRBJ1-6
TGTGCCAGCAGTCATAGTTCACAGGGGTATTCACCCCTCCACTTT
CASSHSSQGYSPLHF
>.|TRBD2|TRBV7-6|TRBJ2-2
TGTGCCAGCAGCTTGGATCGGACTAGCGGGGGTGATAACACCGGGGAGCTGTTTTTT
CASSLDRTSGGDNTGELFF